This T cell receptor (beta chain) is from a study of blood T cells in healthy people across ages. Study-wide results and caveats: More naive CD4+ cells and higher diversity were found in long-lived than in aged donors. It was not possible, with unsorted PBMCs, to conclusively compare naive and antigen-experienced cells.

On this clonotype itself: The antigen remains undetermined.

A J-beta primer mix and a sample-barcoded 5' primer were used in a second PCR of roughly 7 to 12 cycles. A 12-random-nucleotide template-switch adaptor tagged each cDNA molecule. One entry per CDR3 protein, called by TCRdb with MiXCR from the 5' RACE reads. The profile shows approximately 820,000 distinct CDR3 sequences, about 42% of them singletons. In germline, CDR1 is MNHEY, CDR2 SVGAGI. This CDR3 has 13 residues. V lost 5 bases, J lost 7 bases, and 6 bases stayed unmatched. The sample was blood. This TCR derives from a man aged 55 to 69 in good health. This chain links TRBV6-5 with TRBJ1-2; 8 bases agree with TRBD1. The CDR3: CASSVQGASGYTF. The CDR3 coding sequence is TGTGCCAGCAGTGTCCAGGGGGCGAGTGGCTACACCTTC.